This TCR beta chain came from a study of blood T cell repertoires in COVID-19. The CDR3 covers 14 residues. V was shortened by 4 bases and J by 1 base, with 10 bases between the two germline ends. Germline CDR1 and CDR2: SGHDN and FVKESK. In the original analysis: Quantification of nucleated cells was approximated via reference gene primer amplification. The protocol was immunoSEQ multiplex PCR, while the TCRdb copy is restricted to in-frame clones and leaves out a portion. Clonal size and the V and J genes are those of that table, whereas D and trimming came from the DNA. Of about 250,000 clones in the sample, about nine tenths were seen once.

This TCR derives from a woman aged 35 to 49 who had recovered from COVID-19. The sample taken for sequencing was peripheral blood. V usage is TRBV14 and J usage is TRBJ2-5; D gene uncertain. The CDR3 DNA follows: TGTGCCAGCAGCCTACCGAACACCCAAGAGACCCAGTACTTC. This gives the protein CASSLPNTQETQYF.